Listed below are T cell receptor beta chains from one sample, sequenced in a study of T cell responses to AZD1222 COVID-19 vaccine. Data came from immunoSEQ multiplex PCR; TCRdb stores just in-frame clones and leaves some out. The profile shows 100,000 to 150,000 clones, 87% of them singletons. Sequencing was performed on peripheral blood, taken on day 0 of AZD1222 vaccination. All receptors derive from an adult in good health. CDR3s include the opening cysteine and the closing phenylalanine or tryptophan. D genes are given only for firm matches. Some rows have no size entry. The others give once, few or many, or a class for an expanded clone.

once,11,TRBV25-1,.,TRBJ1-4,TGTGCCAGCAGTGAATCTGAAAAACTGTTTTTT,CASSESEKLFF
.,16,TRBV27,.,TRBJ2-3,TGTGCCAGCAGTTCTCAGCGGCCGATTAGCACAGATACGCAGTATTTT,CASSSQRPISTDTQYF
.,15,TRBV7-2,TRBD2,TRBJ2-7,TGTGCCAGCAGCCTACGGGGGGGCCGGCTCTACGAGCAGTACTTC,CASSLRGGRLYEQYF
.,16,TRBV6-5,.,TRBJ1-4,TGTGCCAGCAGTTACATACATGGGGCCGTTAATGAAAAACTGTTTTTT,CASSYIHGAVNEKLFF
.,15,TRBV7-9,TRBD1,TRBJ1-1,TGTGCCAGCAGCTTAGGGGCAGGGGGCGCTTCTGAAGCTTTCTTT,CASSLGAGGASEAFF
once,14,TRBV18,TRBD1,TRBJ1-1,TGTGCCAGCTCAGCGGGACAGGGGCAGACTGAAGCTTTCTTT,CASSAGQGQTEAFF
.,14,TRBV11-2,TRBD1,TRBJ1-5,TGTGCCAGCAGCTTAGGTGCAGGGGGACAGCCCCAGCATTTT,CASSLGAGGQPQHF
.,13,TRBV7-9,.,TRBJ2-5,TGTGCCAGCTGCCCGGGGTTTGAGGAGACCCAGTACTTC,CASCPGFEETQYF
.,13,TRBV12-3/TRBV12-4,.,TRBJ1-2,TGTGCCAGCAGTCCCGGACTGCTCTATGGCTACACCTTC,CASSPGLLYGYTF
once,16,TRBV9,TRBD2,TRBJ2-1,TGTGCCAGCAGCGTAGGGGGGACTAGCTCCTACAATGAGCAGTTCTTC,CASSVGGTSSYNEQFF
.,13,TRBV19,.,TRBJ2-5,TGTGCCAGTAGTTCGACAGGTGGAGAGACCCAGTACTTC,CASSSTGGETQYF
.,13,TRBV18,.,TRBJ2-5,TGTGCCAGCTCACCACGCGGCAGGGAGACCCAGTACTTC,CASSPRGRETQYF
.,20,TRBV11-3,.,TRBJ2-1,TGTGCCAGCAGCTTAGATACAGGACCCCTTCCCTCGAGCTCCTACAATGAGCAGTTCTTC,CASSLDTGPLPSSSYNEQFF
.,15,TRBV6-5,TRBD1,TRBJ2-3,TGTGCCAGCAGGACACTACAGGGGGCGGGAGATACGCAGTATTTT,CASRTLQGAGDTQYF
.,14,TRBV28,.,TRBJ1-5,TGTGCCAGCAGGGGCGGACAGTTCAATCAGCCCCAGCATTTT,CASRGGQFNQPQHF
.,17,TRBV5-4,TRBD2,TRBJ2-7,TGTGCCAGCAGTCTCCTTGGCGGGGGGCCGTCCTCCTACGAGCAGTACTTC,CASSLLGGGPSSYEQYF
.,14,TRBV5-1,TRBD1,TRBJ2-7,TGCGCCAGCAGCTTGGGGCAGGGGGCGCGAGAGCAGTACTTC,CASSLGQGAREQYF